These T cell receptor beta chains were read from a single sample in a study of blood T cell repertoires in COVID-19. Method: immunoSEQ multiplex PCR; TCRdb's copy keeps in-frame clones and lacks some. The table shows about 25,000 clones, with about 94% occurring only once. Sequencing was done on a sample of peripheral blood. The receptors here all came from a human donor with active COVID-19. The donor label of this sample is uncertain. Both conserved end residues are part of each CDR3. A D gene is named only where the DNA matches it firmly. Size is omitted from some rows. Given values are once, few, many or a class for expanded clones.

TRBD1	.	13	TRBV10-3	TRBJ2-5	CAARDSNQETQYF	TGTGCCGCCCGGGACAGCAACCAAGAGACCCAGTACTTC
.	once	12	TRBV24-1	TRBJ1-1	CATSDLRGITFF	TGTGCCACCAGTGATTTAAGGGGTATAACTTTCTTT
.	.	14	TRBV3-1/TRBV3-2	TRBJ2-5	CASSQAGFGETQYF	TGTGCCAGCAGCCAAGCCGGGTTCGGAGAGACCCAGTACTTC
TRBD1	.	16	TRBV28	TRBJ1-1	CASSSGTGVKNTEAFF	TGTGCCAGCAGTTCCGGGACAGGCGTCAAGAACACTGAAGCTTTCTTT
.	.	16	TRBV29-1	TRBJ2-6	CSVEEERTDGANVLTF	TGCAGCGTTGAAGAGGAAAGGACAGATGGGGCCAACGTCCTGACTTTC
.	.	17	TRBV3-1/TRBV3-2	TRBJ2-4	CASSQDTGFGTKNIQYF	TGTGCCAGCAGCCAGGATACAGGGTTCGGGACCAAAAACATTCAGTACTTC
TRBD1	.	15	TRBV27	TRBJ1-4	CASSLGDRINEKLFF	TGTGCCAGCAGTTTAGGGGACAGGATCAATGAAAAACTGTTTTTT
TRBD1	.	15	TRBV15	TRBJ2-7	CATSRAVTGGGEQYF	TGTGCCACCAGCAGAGCGGTAACAGGGGGCGGCGAGCAGTACTTC
.	.	17	TRBV19	TRBJ2-1	CASKGWVAGPSYNEQFF	TGTGCCAGTAAGGGATGGGTTGCGGGGCCCTCCTACAATGAGCAGTTCTTC
.	.	16	TRBV19	TRBJ1-4	CASSILGQTSNEKLFF	TGTGCCAGTAGTATCCTTGGACAGACGTCTAATGAAAAACTGTTTTTT
.	.	16	TRBV5-1	TRBJ2-3	CASSLAGAPTSPTQYF	TGCGCCAGCAGCTTGGCGGGGGCCCCGACTAGCCCCACGCAGTATTTT
TRBD1	.	15	TRBV30	TRBJ1-5	CAWGDRDKNNQPQHF	TGTGCCTGGGGAGACAGGGATAAGAACAATCAGCCCCAGCATTTT
.	.	13	TRBV9	TRBJ2-3	CASSATRADTQYF	TGTGCCAGCAGCGCGACTAGGGCAGATACGCAGTATTTT
TRBD1	.	16	TRBV3-1/TRBV3-2	TRBJ1-2	CASSHIDRGSEYGYTF	TGTGCCAGCAGCCACATCGACAGGGGGTCAGAATATGGCTACACCTTC
TRBD2	.	20	TRBV19	TRBJ2-1	CASSTLLQGLAGGKYNEQFF	TGTGCCAGTAGTACCTTACTCCAGGGACTAGCGGGGGGGAAGTACAATGAGCAGTTCTTC
.	.	12	TRBV12-3/TRBV12-4	TRBJ2-7	CASSLALYEQYF	TGTGCCAGCAGTTTAGCTCTCTACGAGCAGTACTTC
.	once	14	TRBV18	TRBJ1-5	CASSPGNMNQPQHF	TGTGCCAGCTCACCAGGCAACATGAATCAGCCCCAGCATTTT
.	.	13	TRBV3-1/TRBV3-2	TRBJ2-7	CASSQGGSAWQYF	TGTGCCAGCAGCCAAGGCGGAAGCGCTTGGCAGTACTTC
TRBD2	.	16	TRBV5-5	TRBJ2-7	CASSGRTSGALYEQYF	TGTGCCAGCAGCGGCCGGACTAGCGGAGCACTTTACGAGCAGTACTTC
TRBD2	.	15	TRBV5-1	TRBJ2-2	CASSPTSGYTGELFF	TGCGCCAGCAGCCCTACTAGCGGATACACCGGGGAGCTGTTTTTT
TRBD2	.	15	TRBV6-5	TRBJ2-3	CASKLAGVITDTQYF	TGTGCCAGCAAACTAGCGGGAGTCATCACAGATACGCAGTATTTT
.	.	16	TRBV6-1	TRBJ2-1	CASSQARQFPINEQFF	TGTGCCAGCAGTCAAGCCCGACAGTTTCCTATCAATGAGCAGTTCTTC
.	.	15	TRBV11-2	TRBJ2-5	CASSPRGTVQGTQYF	TGTGCCAGCAGCCCCCGAGGGACTGTTCAAGGGACCCAGTACTTC
.	.	15	TRBV18	TRBJ2-6	CASSPLGSGANVLTF	TGTGCCAGCTCACCTCTGGGCTCGGGGGCCAACGTCCTGACTTTC
TRBD1	.	15	TRBV5-1	TRBJ2-1	CASSEEQGARNEQFF	TGCGCCAGCAGTGAAGAACAGGGGGCGCGAAATGAGCAGTTCTTC
.	.	16	TRBV7-9	TRBJ2-5	CASSSGVAAMGETQYF	TGTGCCAGCAGCTCCGGGGTAGCGGCAATGGGGGAGACCCAGTACTTC
TRBD2	.	18	TRBV24-1	TRBJ2-3	CATSDLWLAGPSTDTQYF	TGTGCCACCAGTGATTTGTGGCTAGCGGGGCCCTCCACAGATACGCAGTATTTT
.	.	13	TRBV6-5	TRBJ2-3	CASSPNPTDTQYF	TGTGCCAGCAGCCCAAACCCTACTGATACGCAGTATTTT
.	.	15	TRBV6-4	TRBJ1-5	CASVGAATENQPQHF	TGTGCCAGCGTGGGGGCCGCGACAGAGAATCAGCCCCAGCATTTT
.	once	15	TRBV6-2/TRBV6-3	TRBJ2-2	CASSYSPRVTGELFF	TGTGCCAGCAGTTACTCTCCCCGGGTCACCGGGGAGCTGTTTTTT
.	.	12	TRBV28	TRBJ2-1	CATLKRNNEQFF	TGTGCCACCCTCAAGCGGAACAATGAGCAGTTCTTC
.	.	16	TRBV19	TRBJ2-5	CASSMSRGWDQETQYF	TGTGCCAGTAGTATGAGCCGGGGATGGGACCAAGAGACCCAGTACTTC
TRBD2	.	16	TRBV10-3	TRBJ2-3	CAISVGLAGGTDTQYF	TGTGCCATCAGTGTGGGACTAGCGGGAGGCACAGATACGCAGTATTTT
TRBD1	.	13	TRBV27	TRBJ1-1	CASSRDRGTEAFF	TGTGCCAGCAGCCGGGACAGGGGCACTGAAGCTTTCTTT
.	.	13	TRBV24-1	TRBJ1-1	CATSARGFTEAFF	TGTGCCACCAGTGCGAGAGGGTTCACTGAAGCTTTCTTT
TRBD1	.	15	TRBV7-9	TRBJ1-1	CASSSARGLGTEAFF	TGTGCCAGCAGCTCCGCCAGGGGGTTGGGCACTGAAGCTTTCTTT
.	.	15	TRBV24-1	TRBJ2-3	CATSAPYRGGDTQYF	TGTGCCACCAGTGCCCCGTACAGGGGGGGAGATACGCAGTATTTT
TRBD2	.	16	TRBV5-1	TRBJ2-3	CASSLGGGASTDTQYF	TGCGCCAGCAGCTTGGGCGGGGGGGCTAGCACAGATACGCAGTATTTT
.	.	15	TRBV30	TRBJ2-1	CAWSSSSKVLNEQFF	TGTGCCTGGAGTTCGTCTAGTAAGGTCTTAAATGAGCAGTTCTTC
TRBD1	.	13	TRBV6-1	TRBJ1-1	CASSELGQVSAFF	TGTGCCAGCAGTGAATTGGGACAGGTGAGCGCTTTCTTT
.	.	14	TRBV30	TRBJ1-2	CAWSKGRANYGYTF	TGTGCCTGGAGTAAAGGGAGAGCTAACTATGGCTACACCTTC
.	.	10	TRBV29-1	TRBJ1-1	CSVLTVEAFF	TGCAGCGTCCTGACAGTTGAAGCTTTCTTT
.	once	15	TRBV21-1	TRBJ2-1	CASKTTSGEFNEQFF	TGTGCCAGCAAGACTACTAGCGGGGAATTTAATGAGCAGTTCTTC
.	.	16	TRBV5-5	TRBJ2-6	CASSFMGPSGANVLTF	TGTGCCAGCAGCTTTATGGGGCCCTCTGGGGCCAACGTCCTGACTTTC
.	.	13	TRBV29-1	TRBJ1-5	CSVEGSRGQPQHF	TGCAGCGTTGAAGGGAGCCGGGGTCAGCCCCAGCATTTT
.	once	14	TRBV6-5	TRBJ2-1	CASTVSGWYNEQFF	TGTGCCAGCACGGTTTCGGGGTGGTACAATGAGCAGTTCTTC
TRBD2	once	19	TRBV29-1	TRBJ2-4	CSVEGGTSGRTKAKNIQYF	TGCAGCGTTGAAGGGGGTACTAGCGGGAGGACTAAAGCCAAAAACATTCAGTACTTC
TRBD1	.	15	TRBV5-5	TRBJ1-5	CASRSDRAGNQPQHF	TGTGCCAGCAGATCCGACAGGGCGGGCAATCAGCCCCAGCATTTT
.	.	15	TRBV6-5	TRBJ2-7	CASSPEGGSSYEQYF	TGTGCCAGCAGCCCAGAGGGAGGCAGCTCCTACGAGCAGTACTTC
TRBD1	.	16	TRBV6-5	TRBJ1-5	CASSYSGTGGDQPQHF	TGTGCCAGCAGTTACTCCGGGACAGGAGGGGATCAGCCCCAGCATTTT
TRBD2	.	18	TRBV10-1	TRBJ2-1	CASSESGGGASAYNEQFF	TGCGCCAGCAGTGAGTCGGGCGGGGGGGCGTCTGCCTACAATGAGCAGTTCTTC
.	.	12	TRBV18	TRBJ2-4	CASSPDGSAGYF	TGTGCCAGCTCACCGGACGGCAGCGCGGGGTACTTC
TRBD2	.	16	TRBV5-1	TRBJ2-3	CASSATTSGSIDTQYF	TGCGCCAGCAGCGCGACGACTAGCGGGAGTATAGATACGCAGTATTTT
TRBD1	.	16	TRBV28	TRBJ2-7	CASSYLTGTGVYEQYF	TGTGCCAGCAGCTACCTGACCGGGACAGGGGTCTACGAGCAGTACTTC